The sequence of this TCR beta chain was determined in a study of identical twins. Germline V gene lookup returns CDR1 MNHEY and CDR2 SMNVEV (reference sequence). After removal of 0 bases from V and 7 bases from J, the junction contained 18 bases not matched to a gene. The CDR3 has 20 amino acids. TCRdb called the 5' RACE reads again in MiXCR, with one record for every CDR3 protein. The table records some 790,000 distinct CDR3 sequences, approximately 18% of them present only once. A further study also used this sample, focusing on T cells expressing NK-cell markers.

The source is a woman under 30 in good health. The V and J genes are TRBV27 and TRBJ2-2; 9 bases agree with TRBD2. Sequencing was performed on PBMCs. The CDR3 protein is CASSLSVKVPAGGKDGELFF. CDR3 DNA sequence: TGTGCCAGCAGTTTATCGGTTAAGGTCCCAGCGGGAGGAAAAGACGGGGAGCTGTTTTTT.